This record covers a single T cell receptor beta chain. V lost 7 bases to trimming and J lost 5 bases, with 14 bases between them. There are 13 residues in the CDR3. Germline assignment: CDR1 MDHEN and CDR2 SYDVKM. Only in-frame clones appear in the TCRdb table, and some are missing; sequencing was by immunoSEQ multiplex PCR. The table shows about 660,000 clones, with around 87% occurring only once. The data were obtained in a study of shared T cell receptors in the human thymus. These same data were also listed under a study on human thymus T cells. That study reports: Thymus specimens were resections from corrective heart surgery.

The source is a boy under three years old with a congenital heart defect. The chain joins TRBV28 to TRBJ1-1; D call uncertain. Sequenced material: thymocytes. The CDR3 DNA reads TGTGCCAGCACCATCGGGGTTTGGACTGAAGCTTTCTTT. Translated, it gives CASTIGVWTEAFF.